This note documents a single TCR beta chain sequence. One junction end disagrees with the germline gene, perhaps due to a read error. The CDR3 covers 11 residues. In germline, CDR1 is DFQATT, CDR2 SNEGSKA (reference sequence). This entry comes from a study of blood T cell repertoires in COVID-19. Study as a whole: The analysed material was cDNA or gDNA that came from T cells, B-cell-depleted T cells, or PBMCs.

Authors' methods: Estimated nucleated cell counts came from reference gene primer amplification. Assay: immunoSEQ multiplex PCR; the TCRdb copy retains only in-frame clones and omits some. The V and J calls and clone size are taken from that table; D and trimming were inferred from the DNA. The profile covers roughly 70,000 clones, with over 75% appearing a single time and roughly 3.2% taken by the ten largest. The specimen was peripheral blood. The TCR sequence derives from a man aged 50-60 years with active COVID-19. The J gene is TRBJ2-7, the V gene TRBV20-1; D remains unclear. The CDR3 DNA reads as TGCAGTGCGAGAGATATCTACGAGCAGTACTTC. Its protein is CSARDIYEQYF.